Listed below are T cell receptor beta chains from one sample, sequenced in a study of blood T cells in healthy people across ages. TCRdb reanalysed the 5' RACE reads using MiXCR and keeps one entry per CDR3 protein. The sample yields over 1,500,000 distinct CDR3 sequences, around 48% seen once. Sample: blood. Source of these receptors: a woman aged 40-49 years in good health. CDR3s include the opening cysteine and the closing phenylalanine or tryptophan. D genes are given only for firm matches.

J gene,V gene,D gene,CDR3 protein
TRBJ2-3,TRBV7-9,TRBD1,CASSLGTGLDTQYF
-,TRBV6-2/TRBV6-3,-,CASSYSGRGETQYF
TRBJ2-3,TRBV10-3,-,CAKRQTDTDTQYF
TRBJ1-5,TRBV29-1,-,CSVSRDGNPPQHF
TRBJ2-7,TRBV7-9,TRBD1,CASSLGQGDNEQYF
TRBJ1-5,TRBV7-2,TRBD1,CASSNGQVNQPQHF
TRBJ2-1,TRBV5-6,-,CASSSIGQGKNEQFF
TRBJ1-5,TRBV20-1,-,CSAIAGPRGPQHF
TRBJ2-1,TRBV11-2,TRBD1,CASSYAGTGTNEQFF
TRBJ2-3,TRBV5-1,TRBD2,CASSWRGGTSTDTQYF
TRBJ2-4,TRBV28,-,CASSTQGLKNIQYF
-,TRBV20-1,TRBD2,CSARWGGQTQYF
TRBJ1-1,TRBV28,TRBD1,CASSLSDRANTEAFF
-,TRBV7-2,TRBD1,CASSLDFGTGVFDEQYF
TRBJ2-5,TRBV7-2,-,CASSLAHLNSQETQYF
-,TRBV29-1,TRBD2,CSVPSRGGAGETQYF
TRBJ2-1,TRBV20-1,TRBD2,CGARAGGLDEQFF
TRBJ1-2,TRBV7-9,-,CASSLVQGGADGYTF
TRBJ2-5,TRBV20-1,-,CSAIAGLGTQYF
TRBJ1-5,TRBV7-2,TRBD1,CASSLAPGQGGGQPQHF
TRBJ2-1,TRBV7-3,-,CASSGGGRQFF
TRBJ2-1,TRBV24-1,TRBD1,CATSDPQRGQGGSSYNEQFF
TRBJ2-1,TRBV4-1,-,CASSQEPNEQFF
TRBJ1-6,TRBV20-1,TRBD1,CSARLAGGNSPLHF
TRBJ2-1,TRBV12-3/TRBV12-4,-,CASSFPAGRNEQFF
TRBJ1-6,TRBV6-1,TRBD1,CASRGQGESSSPLHF
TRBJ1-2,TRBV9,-,CASSVGQERGPGYTF